What follows is one T cell receptor beta chain and its context. Its antigen is still unknown. No per-base quality is available; no much larger clone lies one base away. Taken with the paper, the label for time point translates to: sample taken at primary tumor resection. TCR sequencing used whole RNA extracted from tumor and nontumor lung tissue, or from cryopreserved PBMC samples, without cell sorting. Donors were 72 patients with early-stage, untreated non-small cell lung cancer from the lung TRACERx cohort. A patient was chosen for TCR sequencing only when enough RNA was available from at least two tumor regions. Between the V and J ends, shortened by 4 bases and 0 bases respectively, the junction contains 14 bases. The germline V gene supplies CDR1 SGDLS and CDR2 YYNGEE. Taken from cysteine to phenylalanine, the CDR3 has 16 residues. The CDR3 DNA has 48 bases and is translated from base 1. The data belong to a study of spatial heterogeneity in lung cancer (dated by TCRdb to the late 2010s). About the full investigation: Beta-chain transcripts were consistently detected in greater numbers than alpha-chain transcripts, which likely reflects a higher abundance of beta-chain transcripts. In the raw uncorrected reads, each unique combination of TCR and UMI appeared more than ten times on average. The study quantitatively compared TCR alpha and beta repertoires across multiple tumor regions, matched nontumor lung and blood in non-small cell lung cancer. TCR repertoire features were related to nonsynonymous mutation counts determined by whole-exome sequencing of tumor tissue. Both alpha and beta chains were TCR-sequenced in samples taken at surgery, namely 220 tumor regions, 62 to 65 matched nontumor lung samples and 50 to 60 PBMC samples.

The library was produced with 5' RACE. TCRdb lists the instrument as NextSeq 500. In the TCR library protocol, a unique molecular identifier was attached to each TCR cDNA molecule so that PCR and sequencing errors could be corrected. In the source study's methods: TCR identification, UMI-based error correction and CDR3 extraction were all carried out with Decombinator tools. Expanded TCRs were defined as those above a frequency of 2 per 1,000, corresponding to the top 1% of the tumor frequency distribution. Rényi diversity was computed with the R vegan package after subsampling each repertoire 100 times to 5,000 TCRs. CDR3 similarity networks were built from amino acid triplet string-kernel similarity, connecting CDR3s with pairwise similarity above 0.82. The public sequencing data were trimmed at Q25 with fastp and processed into clonotypes with MiXCR by TCRdb, which kept only in-frame beta chains. Every CDR3 protein is listed once, alongside the most common genes and DNA of its rows. TCRdb's processing, not the authors' own work, is the source of the V and J calls. This sample lists tens of thousands of distinct CDR3 sequences; roughly an eighth were detected once. The ten most abundant clones make up about 55% of the sample.

Overall study results and their limits: Additional single-cell paired TCR alpha and beta sequencing was considered necessary to confirm, at a functional level, the hypothesis that regional TCRs recognize regional mutations. Ubiquitous expanded tumor TCRs were detected in blood more often at tumor resection than at routine follow-up.

The chain employs TRBV9 and TRBJ2-4; the D gene is unclear. The TCR originated in a male donor with early-stage non-small cell lung cancer. The source was PBMCs, collected at surgery. The CDR3 region has the sequence CASSLSAIGAKNIQYF. The nucleotides are TGTGCCAGCAGCCTTTCAGCGATTGGAGCCAAAAACATTCAGTACTTC. Beyond the CDR3, the reference TRBV9 and TRBJ2-4 genes provide the residues; the full variable domain reads: DSGVTQTPKHLITATGQRVTLRCSPRSGDLSVYWYQQSLDQGLQFLIQYYNGEERAKGNILERFSAQQFPDLHSELNLSSLELGDSALYFCASSLSAIGAKNIQYFGAGTRLSVL.